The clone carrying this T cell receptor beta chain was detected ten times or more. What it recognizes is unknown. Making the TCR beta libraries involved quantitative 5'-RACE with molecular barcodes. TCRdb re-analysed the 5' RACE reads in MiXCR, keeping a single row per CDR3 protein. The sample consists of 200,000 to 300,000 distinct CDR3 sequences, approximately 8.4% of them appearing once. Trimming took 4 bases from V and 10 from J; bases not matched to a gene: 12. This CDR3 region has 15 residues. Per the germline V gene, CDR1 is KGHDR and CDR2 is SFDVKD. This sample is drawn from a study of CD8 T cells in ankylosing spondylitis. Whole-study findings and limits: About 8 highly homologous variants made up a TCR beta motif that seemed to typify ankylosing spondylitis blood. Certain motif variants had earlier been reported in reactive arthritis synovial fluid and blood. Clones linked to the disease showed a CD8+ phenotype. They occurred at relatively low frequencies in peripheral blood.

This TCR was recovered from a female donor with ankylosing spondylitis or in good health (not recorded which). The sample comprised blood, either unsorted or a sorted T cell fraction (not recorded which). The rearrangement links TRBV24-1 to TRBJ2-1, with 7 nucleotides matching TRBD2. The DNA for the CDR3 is TGTGCCACCAGTGACTCCGGGACTAATGTTGCGGAGCAGTTCTTC. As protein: CATSDSGTNVAEQFF.